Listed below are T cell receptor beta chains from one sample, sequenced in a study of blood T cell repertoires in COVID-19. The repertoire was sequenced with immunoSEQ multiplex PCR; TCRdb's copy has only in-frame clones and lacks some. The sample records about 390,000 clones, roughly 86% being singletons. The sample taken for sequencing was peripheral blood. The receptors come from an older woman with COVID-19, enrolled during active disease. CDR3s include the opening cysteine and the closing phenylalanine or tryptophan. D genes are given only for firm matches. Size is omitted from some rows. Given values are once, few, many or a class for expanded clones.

DNA: TGTGCCAGCTCAGCTACAAGGACAGGGGAAATTTTCTTT
CDR3: CASSATRTGEIFF
J: TRBJ1-1
size: .
V: TRBV18
D: TRBD1

DNA: TGTGCCAGCAGTTTGGACTGGGGGGTTGAAGCTTTCTTT
CDR3: CASSLDWGVEAFF
J: TRBJ1-1
size: .
V: TRBV12-3/TRBV12-4
D: .

DNA: TGTGCCAGCCGCTGGGCAGGGGGCGAGCAGTACTTC
CDR3: CASRWAGGEQYF
J: TRBJ2-7
size: .
V: TRBV6-5
D: TRBD1

DNA: TGTGCCAGCAGCTCCAGCGGGGCAGGGCCCAATCAGCCCCAGCATTTT
CDR3: CASSSSGAGPNQPQHF
J: TRBJ1-5
size: .
V: TRBV7-2
D: .

DNA: TGCAGCGTTGAAGAGGTCAGGGAAACCTTC
CDR3: CSVEEVRETF
J: TRBJ1-2
size: .
V: TRBV29-1
D: .

DNA: TGTGCCACCAGCAGCCACGGTTCCTACGAGCAGTACTTC
CDR3: CATSSHGSYEQYF
J: TRBJ2-7
size: .
V: TRBV15
D: .

DNA: TGTGCCAGCAGCCAAATGGGGCATGGTGAAGCTTTCTTT
CDR3: CASSQMGHGEAFF
J: TRBJ1-1
size: .
V: TRBV4-2
D: .

DNA: TGTGCCAGCAGCTTCGGACAGGCCTACAATGAGCAGTTCTTC
CDR3: CASSFGQAYNEQFF
J: TRBJ2-1
size: .
V: TRBV5-5
D: TRBD1

DNA: TGTGCCAGCAAGACAGGGGGACGAGGCTACACCTTC
CDR3: CASKTGGRGYTF
J: TRBJ1-2
size: .
V: TRBV6-5
D: TRBD1

DNA: TGTGCCAGCAGCTTGGATTCGGTGAACACTGAAGCTTTCTTT
CDR3: CASSLDSVNTEAFF
J: TRBJ1-1
size: .
V: TRBV5-6
D: .

DNA: TGTGCCAGCAGCGCTAGCGGGGGGGCGGGCACCGGGGAGCTGTTTTTT
CDR3: CASSASGGAGTGELFF
J: TRBJ2-2
size: few
V: TRBV9
D: TRBD2

DNA: TGTGCCAGCAGTTCCCGGCGGGGCGTCTCCTACAATGAGCAGTTCTTC
CDR3: CASSSRRGVSYNEQFF
J: TRBJ2-1
size: .
V: TRBV28
D: .

DNA: TGCAGCGTCCTAAAAAGTTACAATGAGCAGTTCTTC
CDR3: CSVLKSYNEQFF
J: TRBJ2-1
size: .
V: TRBV29-1
D: .

DNA: TGTGCCAGCAGCCAACGGGACTCGAAATACGAGCAGTACTTC
CDR3: CASSQRDSKYEQYF
J: TRBJ2-7
size: .
V: TRBV13
D: .

DNA: TGCGCCAGCAGCGAACAGGGGTCAGCGACCGGGGAGCTGTTTTTT
CDR3: CASSEQGSATGELFF
J: TRBJ2-2
size: .
V: TRBV5-1
D: TRBD1

DNA: TGTGCCAGCAGCCTCGGGGGGACAGGCAGCTGGGAGCAGTACTTC
CDR3: CASSLGGTGSWEQYF
J: TRBJ2-7
size: .
V: TRBV5-4
D: .

DNA: TGTGCCAGCAGCTTGAAGGGGTTCTATGGCTACACCTTC
CDR3: CASSLKGFYGYTF
J: TRBJ1-2
size: .
V: TRBV5-8
D: .

DNA: TGCGCCAGCAGCCAAGGGGCAGCGGGGGGGCTGGGCACAGATACGCAGTATTTT
CDR3: CASSQGAAGGLGTDTQYF
J: TRBJ2-3
size: .
V: TRBV4-1
D: TRBD2

DNA: TGTGCCAGCACCGTTGACAGGGGGCGGGAAAAACTGTTTTTT
CDR3: CASTVDRGREKLFF
J: TRBJ1-4
size: .
V: TRBV11-2
D: TRBD1

DNA: TGTGCCAGCAGTTACTACGGGACAGGGACCAACTATGGCTACACCTTC
CDR3: CASSYYGTGTNYGYTF
J: TRBJ1-2
size: .
V: TRBV6-6
D: TRBD1

DNA: TGCGCCAGCAGCTCCCAAGGAGAGCAGACCCAGTACTTC
CDR3: CASSSQGEQTQYF
J: TRBJ2-5
size: .
V: TRBV5-1
D: .

DNA: TGCGCCAGCAGCATCGGGACAGGGCGCAATGAAAAACTGTTTTTT
CDR3: CASSIGTGRNEKLFF
J: TRBJ1-4
size: .
V: TRBV5-1
D: TRBD1

DNA: TGTGCCAGCAGCTCCGGGACAGCCTATAATTCACCCCTCCACTTT
CDR3: CASSSGTAYNSPLHF
J: TRBJ1-6
size: .
V: TRBV13
D: TRBD1

DNA: TGTGCCAGTACCAGCAGGGGGGAGACCGGGGAGCTGTTTTTT
CDR3: CASTSRGETGELFF
J: TRBJ2-2
size: .
V: TRBV19
D: .

DNA: TGTGCCTGGAGTTTGGTCGTCGGGGGCTACACCTTC
CDR3: CAWSLVVGGYTF
J: TRBJ1-2
size: once
V: TRBV30
D: .

DNA: TGTGCCAGCAGCCAAGGGACTCGCGAGCAGTACTTC
CDR3: CASSQGTREQYF
J: TRBJ2-7
size: .
V: TRBV3-1/TRBV3-2
D: .

DNA: TGCGCCAGCAGCCTTGACAGGGGGATCTATGGCTACACCTTC
CDR3: CASSLDRGIYGYTF
J: TRBJ1-2
size: .
V: TRBV5-1
D: TRBD1

DNA: TGTGCCAGCAGTGAAAGGAACAGGGAGAAGCCCCAGCATTTT
CDR3: CASSERNREKPQHF
J: TRBJ1-5
size: .
V: TRBV6-1
D: .